This TCR beta chain was identified in a study of blood T cell repertoires in COVID-19 (TCRdb year 2020). Notes on the research overall: Samples from collaborators originated in the United States, Italy and Spain and spanned both the acute and convalescent phases of COVID-19. The prospective study material was composed of cDNA or gDNA derived from T cells, B-cell-depleted T cells, or PBMCs. The dataset comprised deeply sampled blood TCRbeta repertoires from subjects exposed to, actively infected with, or recovered from COVID-19. The repertoires were released in a freely available public database intended as a resource for research on the immune response to SARS-CoV-2. The samples were drawn from two sources: the first 160 participants of the ongoing ImmuneRACE study, and 1,000 to 1,500 subjects contributed by 6 global collaborators. Nearly every sample came with metadata listing a de-identified subject ID, COVID-19 status, age in years and sex. Where available, HLA class I and class II types were taken from metadata supplied by the sample provider and were not determined by assay-based typing.

The collaborating institutions used their own protocols to collect whole blood in K2EDTA tubes. For TCRbeta analysis, collaborators shipped samples as frozen whole blood, isolated PBMCs, or DNA extracted from either of those sample types. In the case of this clone: The antigen it recognizes is unknown. No base quality values were provided; no much bigger clone lies one nucleotide off.

The research as a whole found: The quantity of clinical and demographic metadata differed by source and by participant and was supplied without curation.

The immunoSEQ Assay, a bias-controlled multiplex PCR, was used to amplify TCRbeta CDR3 regions from genomic DNA. On the study's bioinformatics: Within the assay, amplification of reference gene primers was used to estimate how many nucleated cells each sample contained. Sequence reads were collapsed and filtered to measure the absolute abundance of every unique TCRbeta CDR3 rearrangement. For each sample, productive Simpson clonality was calculated as the square root of Simpson's diversity index over productive rearrangements. The source is immuneACCESS, and TCRdb retained only in-frame sequences with V and J called. Part of the clones is not carried over; for the studies checked, unresolved V genes explain less than half of this, and the remainder is unexplained. V, J and clone size are taken as reported in that table, and D and trimming were inferred from the DNA itself. The table for this sample lists over 150,000 clones; 85% to 95% of them were counted only once. The ten largest clones take up 0.5% to 0.55% of the sample.

This sequence originates from a man over 45 with acute or convalescent COVID-19. Sequencing was performed on peripheral blood.

The DNA sequence is as follows: TGCAGCGTGGGGGCGAACACTGAAGCTTTCTTT. This sequence encodes CSVGANTEAFF. In this chain, TRBV29-1 is recombined with TRBJ1-1; tentative D gene TRBD1, with 6 bases matching. Its CDR3 holds 11 amino acids, cysteine through phenylalanine. The DNA shown is the 33-base CDR3, in frame from base 1. As encoded in the germline V gene, CDR1 is SQVTM while CDR2 is ANQGSEA. V loses 6 bases of germline sequence and J loses 1 base, and the interval between the two ends is 6 bases.